This paragraph reports one T cell receptor beta chain. Its antigen is undetermined. The CDR3 loop spans 15 amino acids. J lost 3 bases, V lost 2 bases, and 2 bases had no gene match. Germline CDR1 and CDR2: SGDLS and YYNGEE. RNA transcripts provided the source from which TCR beta CDR3 regions were amplified. The TCR CDR3 first-round RT-PCR relied on the HTBI primer set. MiXCR was run by TCRdb on the multiplex PCR reads, yielding one entry per CDR3 protein. The sample contains about 530,000 distinct CDR3 sequences, roughly a sixth of which appear only once. The record originates from a study of T cells in Graves' hyperthyroidism and ophthalmopathy. Regarding the study as a whole: Blood samples included most of the expanded thyroid clonotypes exceeding 0.001.

Together with thyroid ultrasound, orbital computed tomography, serum thyroxine and TRAb, clinical symptoms were used for diagnoses. Sequenced input: blood. The sequence was obtained from a woman aged 18 to 35 with Graves' ophthalmopathy. The rearrangement joins TRBV9 to TRBJ2-1; 10 bases fit TRBD1. DNA for the CDR3: TGTGCCAGCAGCGTTCGGGACAGGGGCTACAATGAGCAGTTCTTC. Its protein is CASSVRDRGYNEQFF.